This T cell receptor beta chain is from a study of cytomegalovirus exposure and HLA in healthy donors. The CDR3 spans 14 residues. Trimming took off 3 bases at V and 6 bases at J, with 14 bases between the two ends. CDR1 is KGHSH, CDR2 LQKENI, per germline. Researchers ran the PCR with 60 Vbeta and 13 Jbeta primers. Only in-frame clones appear in the TCRdb table, and some are missing; sequencing was by immunoSEQ multiplex PCR. The data hold some 120,000 clones, with around 67% observed a single time. Sequenced sample: PBMCs. The V gene is TRBV18, the J gene TRBJ1-1; possible D gene TRBD1, 6 bases. The clonotype comes from a woman aged 35 to 49 in good health and CMV-seropositive. The CDR3, as DNA: TGTGCCAGCTCACCCCGTCAACAGGGATCTGAAGCTTTCTTT. It yields the protein CASSPRQQGSEAFF.